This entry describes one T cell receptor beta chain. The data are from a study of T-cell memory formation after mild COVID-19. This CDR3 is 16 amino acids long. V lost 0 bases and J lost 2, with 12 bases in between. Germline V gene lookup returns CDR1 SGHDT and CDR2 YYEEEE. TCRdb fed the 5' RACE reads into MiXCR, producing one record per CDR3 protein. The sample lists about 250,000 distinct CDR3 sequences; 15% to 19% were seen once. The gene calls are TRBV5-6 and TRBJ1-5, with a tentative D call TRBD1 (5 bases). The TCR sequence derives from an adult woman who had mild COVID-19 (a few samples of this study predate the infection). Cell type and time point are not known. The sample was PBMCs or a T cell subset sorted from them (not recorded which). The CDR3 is CASSLDRRAGNQPQHF. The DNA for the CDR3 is TGTGCCAGCAGCTTGGATCGCAGGGCCGGCAATCAGCCCCAGCATTTT.